The source of this T cell receptor beta chain is a study of blood T cell repertoires in COVID-19. Study as a whole: Sources were T cells, B-cell-depleted T cells, or PBMCs; the material itself was cDNA or gDNA.

Assay used: immunoSEQ multiplex PCR; TCRdb lists only in-frame clones, some missing. This sample has 200,000 to 250,000 clones, with about 88% found just once. Germline V gene sequence: CDR1 KGHDR, CDR2 SFDVKD. J gave up 5 bases and V 9 bases, and 10 bases lay outside the gene matches. CDR3 size: 14 residues. The J gene is TRBJ2-7, the V gene TRBV24-1, with TRBD1 matching over 9 bases. Sequenced input: peripheral blood. This clonotype originated in a woman aged 45-59 years with COVID-19, enrolled during active disease. CDR3 coding DNA: TGTGCCACCCCTGGCCGGGACAGGGACGACGAGCAGTACGTC. It translates to CATPGRDRDDEQYV.